The present entry profiles one TCR beta chain with its context. Its antigen is still unknown. These data are taken from a study of regulatory T cells in long-lasting Graves disease. Points from the study as a whole: Newly diagnosed patients shared 850 to 1,000 public clonotypes; persistent patients shared some 2,700.

Germline CDR1 and CDR2: MDHEN and SYDVKM. V lost 4 bases to trimming and J lost 1 base; unmatched junction nucleotides: 6. This CDR3 is 16 amino acids long. For TCR beta, libraries came from iRepertoire HTBI primers and Arm-PCR of CDR3 regions. MiXCR, applied by TCRdb to the multiplex PCR reads, yields one record per CDR3 protein. The sample shows roughly 420,000 distinct CDR3 sequences, roughly 15% of them seen only once. Time point here: newly diagnosed GD, antithyroid drugs for less than 3 months. The authors made the TCR library using RNA they extracted from PBMCs. These sequences were also reported in another study, on T cells in Graves' hyperthyroidism and ophthalmopathy.

Sequencing was performed on peripheral blood mononuclear cells (PBMCs), taken at new diagnosis, from a patient treated with antithyroid drugs. This TCR came from a woman aged 25-40 years with Graves disease. The chain is built from TRBV28 and TRBJ2-2; 7 bases map to TRBD2. CDR3 DNA sequence: TGTGCCAGCAGTTCCCAACTAGCGCAGAACACCGGGGAGCTGTTTTTT. This codes for CASSSQLAQNTGELFF.